Below, 6 T cell receptor beta chains from the same sample are listed, as sequenced in a study of blood T cell repertoires in COVID-19. The method was immunoSEQ multiplex PCR; TCRdb's version includes in-frame clones alone and lacks a portion of them. The repertoire consists of more than 95,000 clones, with more than 75% occurring once and the leading ten covering more than 5%. Specimen: peripheral blood. The receptors originated from a human donor in a cohort sampled during active COVID-19.

This clone was seen only a few times. The chain recombines TRBV6-5 with TRBJ2-3; 10 bases fit TRBD2. CDR1 and CDR2 from the germline V gene are MNHEY and SVGAGI. The CDR3 totals 15 residues. With V trimmed by 5 bases and J by 2 bases, 4 bases remained unmatched. The CDR3 region has the DNA TGTGCCAGCAGTAGGACTAGCGGATCCACAGATACGCAGTATTTT. It is translated as CASSRTSGSTDTQYF.

The chain joins TRBV28 to TRBJ2-7; D unresolved. CDR1 is MDHEN and CDR2 is SYDVKM in the germline V gene. There are 14 residues in the CDR3. The V end lost 6 bases, the J end lost 0 bases, and 12 bases lay between the germline ends. DNA for the CDR3: TGTGCCAGCAGCCGTCTTTCACTCTCCTACGAGCAGTACTTC. This encodes CASSRLSLSYEQYF.

The gene calls are TRBV14 and TRBJ1-3, with TRBD1 matching over 7 bases. The V and J ends lost 5 bases and 0 bases, in that order; junction bases with no gene match: 7. The CDR3 totals 16 residues. Germline-derived CDR1 and CDR2 are SGHDN and FVKESK. CDR3 sequence (DNA): TGTGCCAGCAGCGTAAGACAGGGAGTCTCTGGAAACACCATATATTTT. Translated, it gives CASSVRQGVSGNTIYF. The variable domain in full, completed from reference TRBV14 and TRBJ1-3, reads EAGVTQFPSHSVIEKGQTVTLRCDPISGHDNLYWYRRVMGKEIKFLLHFVKESKQDESGMPNNRFLAERTGGTYSTLKVQPAELEDSGVYFCASSVRQGVSGNTIYFGEGSWLTVV.

The rearrangement links TRBV19 to TRBJ1-1; 8 nucleotides line up with TRBD1. With V trimmed by 10 bases and J by 10 bases, 14 bases remained unmatched. The CDR3 runs to 13 residues. The germline V gene encodes CDR1 LNHDA and CDR2 SQIVND (reference sequence). As DNA, the CDR3 is TGTGCCACTCGGGGACAGGCGTTTGAAGCAGCTTTCTTT. Its translation is CATRGQAFEAAFF. The full variable domain, with the rest looked up from reference TRBV19 and TRBJ1-1, is DGGITQSPKYLFRKEGQNVTLSCEQNLNHDAMYWYRQDPGQGLRLIYYSQIVNDFQKGDIAEGYSVSREKKESFPLTVTSAQKNPTAFYLCATRGQAFEAAFFGQGTRLTVV.

The rearrangement joins TRBV5-1 to TRBJ2-5, with a weak D call TRBD2 (6 bases). The V end was cut by 4 bases, the J end by 4 bases, with 14 bases between. Germline lookup yields CDR1 SGHRS and CDR2 YFSETQ. The CDR3 loop spans 14 amino acids. The CDR3 sequence is CASSRSGVGETQYF. The CDR3 DNA is TGCGCCAGCAGCCGGTCGGGAGTCGGAGAGACCCAGTACTTC.

The chain employs TRBV4-1 and TRBJ2-3; 9 bases agree with TRBD2. CDR1 MGHRA and CDR2 YSYEKL come from the germline V gene. The CDR3 contains 16 residues. The trim removed 4 bases at V and 4 bases at J, leaving 9 bases unmatched. The CDR3 DNA reads as TGCGCCAGCAGCCTACGTCATAGCGGGAGTGCAGATACGCAGTATTTT. Residues: CASSLRHSGSADTQYF.